Below, 30 T cell receptor beta chains from the same sample are listed, as sequenced in a study of T cell changes during pregnancy in multiple sclerosis. Profiling relied on immunoSEQ multiplex PCR, and the TCRdb table lists in-frame clones only, not all of them. Among tens of thousands of clones listed, over 90% were seen once. The sample was peripheral blood, taken in the third trimester of pregnancy. Every receptor here comes from a female donor with multiple sclerosis, enrolled in a pregnancy study.

The chain combines TRBV11-2 with TRBJ2-7; possibly TRBD1 for D (5 bases). Per the germline V gene, CDR1 is SGHAT and CDR2 is FQNNGV. This CDR3 has 13 residues. Trimming stripped 6 bases from V and 2 bases from J, with 11 bases between. The CDR3 DNA reads TGTGCCAGCAGACCAGGGTTCCCCTACGAGCAGTACTTC. Its translation: CASRPGFPYEQYF.

Of note for this clone: Different DNA sequences within this sample yield the same CDR3. The J gene is TRBJ2-5, the V gene TRBV15, with 10 bases identical to TRBD2. The germline gives CDR1 LNHNV, CDR2 YYDKDF (reference sequence). The V gene end was trimmed by 1 base and the J gene end by 4 bases; junction bases not matched to a gene: 3. The CDR3 covers 15 residues. CDR3 in amino acids: CATSRGSGGRETQYF. The CDR3 DNA follows: TGTGCCACCAGCAGAGGTAGCGGGGGGCGAGAGACCCAGTACTTC.

This clone turned up a few times. The rearrangement uses TRBV19 and TRBJ1-2; D ambiguous. Germline assignment: CDR1 LNHDA and CDR2 SQIVND (reference sequence). Trimming removed 5 bases at V and 4 bases at J, with 14 bases between. This CDR3 is built from 14 residues. The CDR3 region is CASSPSRESYGYTF. DNA of the CDR3: TGTGCCAGTAGTCCTTCGCGGGAGTCCTATGGCTACACCTTC.

This clone has just one count. The V gene is TRBV28, the J gene TRBJ1-5; D unclear. The V gene lost 6 bases and the J gene lost 0 bases, with 12 bases spanning the gap. The CDR3 is 15 amino acids. Germline assignment: CDR1 MDHEN and CDR2 SYDVKM. The CDR3 coding sequence is TGTGCCAGCAGCCGACTCGGACTTAGCAATCAGCCCCAGCATTTT. Its protein is CASSRLGLSNQPQHF.

This chain uses TRBV5-1 with TRBJ2-7, with D possibly being TRBD1 (6 bases). The CDR3 is made up of 13 amino acids. Germline V CDR1 and CDR2: SGHRS, YFSETQ. V lost 4 bases to trimming and J lost 2 bases, with 10 bases between them. The CDR3 here is CASSEGTTYEQYF. The CDR3 DNA reads TGCGCCAGCAGCGAGGGGACAACCTACGAGCAGTACTTC. The full variable domain, rest sourced from reference TRBV5-1 and TRBJ2-7, is KAGVTQTPRYLIKTRGQQVTLSCSPISGHRSVSWYQQTPGQGLQFLFEYFSETQRNKGNFPGRFSGRQFSNSRSEMNVSTLELGDSALYLCASSEGTTYEQYFGPGTRLTVT.

This chain uses TRBV6-6 with TRBJ2-5; TRBD2 might be the D (7 bases). This CDR3 has 15 amino acids. CDR1 and CDR2 (germline): MNHNY, SVGAGI (reference sequence). V dropped 2 bases and J dropped 4 bases, with 14 bases sitting between them. The CDR3 reads CASSYGGGGGETQYF. CDR3 bases: TGTGCCAGCAGTTACGGCGGGGGCGGAGGAGAGACCCAGTACTTC.

This chain connects TRBV6-5 to TRBJ1-1, with TRBD1 as a possible D gene (6 bases). The length of the CDR3 is 15 residues. The V end was cut by 2 bases, the J end by 1 base, with 11 bases between. Per the germline V gene, CDR1 is MNHEY and CDR2 is SVGAGI. The CDR3 is CASSYPPGANTEAFF. The CDR3 DNA reads TGTGCCAGCAGTTACCCACCAGGGGCGAACACTGAAGCTTTCTTT.

V gene TRBV14 combines with J gene TRBJ2-3, with TRBD2 identical over 11 bases. The CDR3 loop spans 17 amino acids. In germline, CDR1 is SGHDN, CDR2 FVKESK. V lost 2 bases to trimming and J lost 1 base; unmatched junction nucleotides: 5. The CDR3 reads CASSQRTSGFGTDTQYF. Written as DNA, the CDR3 is TGTGCCAGCAGCCAAAGGACTAGCGGGTTTGGCACAGATACGCAGTATTTT.

V and J are TRBV18 and TRBJ1-1; TRBD1 is a possible D gene (5 bases). The CDR3 runs to 16 residues. Germline V gene sequence: CDR1 KGHSH, CDR2 LQKENI. With 2 bases removed from V and 4 bases from J, the gap between germline ends came to 17 bases. CDR3: CASSPKEVPGGTEAFF. Written as DNA, the CDR3 is TGTGCCAGCTCACCAAAAGAAGTCCCCGGGGGCACTGAAGCTTTCTTT.

The chain uses TRBV2 and TRBJ2-7; D is perhaps TRBD2 (6 bases). This CDR3 comprises 13 residues. Trimming removed 8 bases at V and 7 bases at J, with 18 bases between. CDR1 SNHLY and CDR2 FYNNEI come from the germline V gene. Here the CDR3 reads CASGIPGTEEQYF. In nucleotides, the CDR3 is TGTGCCAGCGGGATTCCTGGGACTGAGGAGCAGTACTTC.

The V call is TRBV9, the J call TRBJ1-2, with D possibly being TRBD1 (6 bases). Trimming stripped 1 base from V and 2 bases from J, with 9 bases between. The CDR3 has 14 amino acids. CDR1 is SGDLS and CDR2 is YYNGEE in the germline V gene. The CDR3 here is CASSVNQGNYGYTF. DNA for the CDR3: TGTGCCAGCAGCGTAAATCAGGGGAACTATGGCTACACCTTC.

This sequence joins TRBV27 and TRBJ1-4; D possibly corresponds to TRBD1 (5 bases). V lost 6 bases to trimming and J lost 3 bases, with 14 bases between them. Per germline, CDR1 MNHEY and CDR2 SMNVEV (reference sequence). There are 15 residues in the CDR3. CDR3 sequence: CASSSPTDPNEKLFF. Written as DNA, the CDR3 is TGTGCCAGCAGCTCGCCGACAGACCCTAATGAAAAACTGTTTTTT. The full variable domain, its missing parts supplied by reference TRBV27 and TRBJ1-4, is EAQVTQNPRYLITVTGKKLTVTCSQNMNHEYMSWYRQDPGLGLRQIYYSMNVEVTDKGDVPEGYKVSRKEKRNFPLILESPSPNQTSLYFCASSSPTDPNEKLFFGSGTQLSVL.

The V call is TRBV18, the J call TRBJ2-5; the D is unclear. V was clipped by 0 bases and J by 5 bases, with 10 bases between them. The CDR3 has 14 amino acids. The germline CDR1 and CDR2 sequences are KGHSH and LQKENI. CDR3 DNA: TGTGCCAGCTCACCACCGCGCCCCCCCGAGACCCAGTACTTC. As protein: CASSPPRPPETQYF.

V is TRBV27 and J is TRBJ2-1; 9 bases fit TRBD2. Germline V gene sequence: CDR1 MNHEY, CDR2 SMNVEV (reference sequence). Losses at the gene ends were 3 bases for V and 12 bases for J; bases not matched to a gene: 9. The CDR3 is 14 residues long. CDR3 sequence: CASSLGPTAGGQFF. For the CDR3, the DNA is TGTGCCAGCAGTTTGGGACCTACAGCGGGGGGGCAGTTCTTC.

The V call is TRBV6-5, the J call TRBJ2-3; 9 bases are a match to TRBD2. Germline V gene data show CDR1 as MNHEY and CDR2 as SVGAGI. There are 15 residues in the CDR3. Losses at the gene ends were 5 bases for V and 0 bases for J; bases not matched to a gene: 3. DNA for the CDR3: TGTGCCAGCAGTCCGCGGGGGGGGAGCACAGATACGCAGTATTTT. This codes for CASSPRGGSTDTQYF.

The J gene is TRBJ2-7, the V gene TRBV7-8, with D tentatively TRBD1 (6 bases). Germline V CDR1 and CDR2: SGHVS, FQNEAQ. V lost 5 bases and J 3 bases, leaving 14 bases between the germline ends. The CDR3 consists of 14 residues. In DNA, the CDR3 is TGTGCCAGCAGCACCGACAGGCTATTCTACGAGCAGTACTTC. Residues: CASSTDRLFYEQYF.

This clone was seen just once. This sequence joins TRBV9 and TRBJ2-5, with D perhaps matching TRBD2 (7 bases). The V gene lost 0 bases and the J gene lost 0 bases, with 12 bases spanning the gap. The CDR3 has 16 residues. The germline CDR1 and CDR2 sequences are SGDLS and YYNGEE. The CDR3 protein is CASSVGKGGHQETQYF. The CDR3 DNA sequence: TGTGCCAGCAGCGTAGGGAAGGGGGGGCACCAAGAGACCCAGTACTTC.

About this clone itself: One junction end does not reproduce the germline sequence, and a read error may be involved. The chain recombines TRBV7-7 with TRBJ2-2; D may be TRBD1 (5 bases). The germline V gene has CDR1 SSHAT and CDR2 FNYEAQ (reference sequence). This CDR3 spans 14 amino acids. The CDR3 is CASSSGYNTGELFF. Written as DNA, the CDR3 is TGTGCTAGCAGCTCAGGGTATAACACCGGGGAGCTGTTTTTT. The full variable domain, its missing parts supplied by reference TRBV7-7 and TRBJ2-2, is GAGVSQSPRYKVTKRGQDVTLRCDPISSHATLYWYQQALGQGPEFLTYFNYEAQPDKSGLPSDRFSAERPEGSISTLTIQRTEQRDSAMYRCASSSGYNTGELFFGEGSRLTVL.

The chain carries TRBV29-1 and TRBJ2-7, with a possible D match to TRBD1 (6 bases). This CDR3 contains 12 residues. Germline V gene sequence: CDR1 SQVTM, CDR2 ANQGSEA. The germline V and J ends were trimmed by 4 bases and 7 bases, with 14 bases remaining between them. CDR3 in amino acids: CSVVVGAREQYF. The CDR3 nucleotides are TGCAGCGTTGTTGTGGGGGCGAGAGAGCAGTACTTC.

The chain employs TRBV13 and TRBJ2-7, with D perhaps TRBD2 (7 bases). Trimming cost V 3 bases and J 0 bases, with 12 bases left between them. The length of the CDR3 is 15 residues. Germline V gives CDR1 PRHDT, CDR2 FYEKMQ (reference sequence). The CDR3: CASSFWGGHSYEQYF. The DNA of the CDR3 is TGTGCCAGCAGCTTCTGGGGGGGGCACTCCTACGAGCAGTACTTC.

J is TRBJ1-2 and V is TRBV19; 7 nucleotides match TRBD1. The CDR3 is 15 amino acids. The germline CDR1 and CDR2 sequences are LNHDA and SQIVND (reference sequence). Trimming at V came to 7 bases and at J to 8 bases, leaving 16 bases not matched to a gene. In DNA form, the CDR3 reads TGTGCCAGTATGCTGCAGGACAGGCTCCTTTCAGGCTACACCTTC. It encodes CASMLQDRLLSGYTF.

This sequence joins TRBV10-3 and TRBJ2-7, with a possible D match to TRBD1 (7 bases). This CDR3 has 13 amino acids. The germline V and J ends were trimmed by 3 bases and 5 bases, with 11 bases remaining between them. CDR1 is ENHRY and CDR2 is SYGVKD in the germline V gene. In DNA form, the CDR3 reads TGTGCCATCAGTGACAGGGGGGATAACGAGCAGTACTTC. Its protein is CAISDRGDNEQYF.

This clone occurred a few times. The chain is built from TRBV2 and TRBJ1-4, with 8 bases fitting TRBD1. Germline V gene sequence: CDR1 SNHLY, CDR2 FYNNEI. CDR3 length: 15 residues. Losses at the gene ends were 3 bases for V and 1 base for J; bases not matched to a gene: 1. In DNA form, the CDR3 reads TGTGCCAGCAGTGAGACAGGGGTAACTAATGAAAAACTGTTTTTT. Translating it yields CASSETGVTNEKLFF.

V usage is TRBV6-1 and J usage is TRBJ2-7; maybe TRBD1 (5 bases). Germline assignment: CDR1 MNHNS and CDR2 SASEGT. V gave up 11 bases and J gave up 3 bases, with 11 bases separating them. The CDR3 covers 11 residues. The CDR3 reads CAGQGNYEQYF. The CDR3 DNA reads as TGTGCCGGCCAGGGCAACTACGAGCAGTACTTC.

This clone was recorded only once. The chain has TRBV6-1 and TRBJ2-7, with a weak D call TRBD2 (5 bases). V dropped 4 bases and J dropped 4 bases, with 17 bases sitting between them. Per the germline V gene, CDR1 is MNHNS and CDR2 is SASEGT. The CDR3 is made up of 15 amino acids. Here the CDR3 DNA reads TGTGCCAGCAGTGTAAGCCGGACTCGTAATTACGAGCAGTACTTC. Amino acids: CASSVSRTRNYEQYF.

The chain is built from TRBV19 and TRBJ2-7, with a weak D call TRBD2 (5 bases). The CDR3 sequence is 11 residues long. V was clipped by 3 bases and J by 6 bases, with 6 bases between them. Germline loops: CDR1 LNHDA, CDR2 SQIVND (reference sequence). The CDR3 is CASSIGGEQYF. The DNA of the CDR3 is TGTGCCAGTAGTATCGGAGGCGAGCAGTACTTC.

The chain joins TRBV9 to TRBJ2-3; D gene uncertain. V lost 1 base to trimming and J lost 0 bases, with 9 bases between them. Germline V gene data show CDR1 as SGDLS and CDR2 as YYNGEE. The CDR3 has 15 amino acids. The CDR3 loop reads CASSVYGTSTDTQYF. Here the CDR3 DNA reads TGTGCCAGCAGCGTATACGGTACTAGCACAGATACGCAGTATTTT.

The J gene is TRBJ2-7, the V gene TRBV7-9; tentative D call: TRBD2 (5 bases). Trimming removed 1 base at V and 7 bases at J, with 14 bases between. This CDR3 comprises 14 residues. The germline V gene encodes CDR1 SEHNR and CDR2 FQNEAQ (reference sequence). The CDR3 reads CASSLGLLEGEQYF. In DNA form, the CDR3 reads TGTGCCAGCAGCTTAGGACTACTAGAAGGGGAGCAGTACTTC. The variable domain in full, completed from reference TRBV7-9 and TRBJ2-7, reads DTGVSQNPRHKITKRGQNVTFRCDPISEHNRLYWYRQTLGQGPEFLTYFQNEAQLEKSRLLSDRFSAERPKGSFSTLEIQRTEQGDSAMYLCASSLGLLEGEQYFGPGTRLTVT.

This clone appeared once. CDR3 loop: CASSATGVGAFF. CDR3 nucleotides: TGTGCCAGCAGTGCCACAGGGGTAGGGGCTTTCTTT. The chain employs TRBV6-1 and TRBJ1-1, with 7 bases aligning to TRBD1. The junction had 7 bases not matched to a gene; V was cut back by 4 bases and J by 11 bases. The CDR3 sequence is 12 residues long. In germline, CDR1 is MNHNS, CDR2 SASEGT.

The V gene is TRBV9, the J gene TRBJ1-4, with 9 bases matching TRBD1. The CDR3 consists of 14 residues. CDR1 SGDLS and CDR2 YYNGEE come from the germline V gene. V lost 4 bases and J lost 8; bases outside the gene matches: 6. The CDR3 region has the DNA TGTGCCAGCAGCATGGGACAGGGTGGAGAAAAACTGTTTTTT. Protein: CASSMGQGGEKLFF.